The 20 T cell receptor beta chains reported below all come from one sample, sequenced in a study of identical twins (dated by TCRdb to the mid-2010s). Library preparation used 5' RACE. Sequencing instrument: Illumina HiSeq 2000. The raw public reads went through TCRdb reprocessing: fastp at Q25, MiXCR clone calling, in-frame beta chains kept. One record per CDR3 amino acid sequence lists the most common genes and DNA. In this sample the table shows nearly 650,000 distinct CDR3 sequences, under 8.5% of which occur a single time. The ten most abundant clones make up 1.6% of the sample. In addition, the sample was reused for a study of yellow fever vaccine responses in identical twins.

Sequenced material: PBMCs. All receptors derive from a young woman in good health.

The V and J genes are TRBV9 and TRBJ2-7; 7 nucleotides align to TRBD1. The CDR3 is 16 residues long. The J segment lost 4 bases and the V segment lost 4 bases, leaving 14 bases of the junction unmatched. Per germline, CDR1 SGDLS and CDR2 YYNGEE. The CDR3 sequence: CASSIPQGIFSYEQYF. The CDR3 nucleotides are TGTGCCAGCAGCATCCCACAGGGGATATTTTCTTACGAGCAGTACTTC.

This clonotype was found a few times. V is TRBV5-1 and J is TRBJ1-6, with D hard to call. Trimming stripped 0 bases from V and 10 bases from J, with 17 bases between. Germline CDR1 reads SGHRS; CDR2 reads YFSETQ. The CDR3 is 16 amino acids. The CDR3 DNA is TGCGCCAGCAGCTTGGAACCGGACTCCTCGGGGTCACCCCTCCACTTT. It specifies CASSLEPDSSGSPLHF. The full variable domain, its missing parts supplied by reference TRBV5-1 and TRBJ1-6, is KAGVTQTPRYLIKTRGQQVTLSCSPISGHRSVSWYQQTPGQGLQFLFEYFSETQRNKGNFPGRFSGRQFSNSRSEMNVSTLELGDSALYLCASSLEPDSSGSPLHFGNGTRLTVT.

This clonotype showed up many times. The gene calls are TRBV5-1 and TRBJ1-1; D unresolved. V lost 3 bases and J lost 3, with 15 bases in between. The length of the CDR3 is 15 residues. Germline CDR1 is SGHRS and CDR2 is YFSETQ. CDR3 in amino acids: CASSYGTQWDTEAFF. Written as DNA, the CDR3 is TGCGCCAGCAGCTATGGCACACAGTGGGACACTGAAGCTTTCTTT.

This chain links TRBV7-9 with TRBJ1-1; D not certain. Germline CDR1 is SEHNR and CDR2 is FQNEAQ (reference sequence). CDR3 size: 12 residues. V gave up 1 base and J gave up 5 bases, with 5 bases separating them. The CDR3 protein is CASSLVLTEAFF. The CDR3 DNA follows: TGTGCCAGCAGCTTAGTCCTTACTGAAGCTTTCTTT.

This sequence joins TRBV11-1 and TRBJ2-6, with unresolved D. Germline lookup yields CDR1 SGHAT and CDR2 FQDESV (reference sequence). CDR3 length: 13 amino acids. The ends were cut back, 1 base at V and 6 bases at J, with 4 bases in the middle. CDR3: CASSLELANVLTF. Written as DNA, the CDR3 is TGTGCCAGCAGCTTAGAATTGGCCAACGTCCTGACTTTC.

V gene TRBV6-1 combines with J gene TRBJ1-5; unclear D gene. Germline V gives CDR1 MNHNS, CDR2 SASEGT. This CDR3 contains 18 residues. Trimming stripped 4 bases from V and 0 bases from J, with 19 bases between. CDR3 in amino acids: CASSADYRLVHSNQPQHF. The CDR3 DNA is TGTGCCAGCAGTGCTGACTATAGGTTAGTCCATAGCAATCAGCCCCAGCATTTT.

The chain carries TRBV3-1 and TRBJ1-6; D call uncertain. This CDR3 is 14 amino acids long. Germline values: CDR1 LGHDT, CDR2 YNNKEL (reference sequence). The ends were cut back, 4 bases at V and 8 bases at J, with 12 bases in the middle. CDR3 residues: CASSPGVLDSPLHF. For the CDR3, the DNA is TGTGCCAGCAGCCCAGGAGTTTTGGATTCACCCCTCCACTTT.

Many counts were recorded for this clonotype. V gene TRBV9 combines with J gene TRBJ2-5; 7 bases align to TRBD1. CDR3 size: 15 residues. CDR1 SGDLS and CDR2 YYNGEE come from the germline V gene. V dropped 0 bases and J dropped 2; count of bases not matched to a gene: 4. CDR3 DNA: TGTGCCAGCAGCGTAGCCGGCAGGGGGCAAGAGACCCAGTACTTC. It translates to CASSVAGRGQETQYF.

The table lists this clonotype with a few counts. The gene calls are TRBV7-9 and TRBJ2-2; D gene ambiguous. V was cut by 0 bases and J by 8 bases, with 10 bases left in between. Per germline, CDR1 SEHNR and CDR2 FQNEAQ (reference sequence). The CDR3 runs to 14 residues. CDR3 region: CASSLAGPAGELFF. The CDR3 DNA follows: TGTGCCAGCAGCTTAGCCGGACCCGCAGGGGAGCTGTTTTTT.

This clonotype turned up a few times. V usage is TRBV20-1 and J usage is TRBJ2-5; D ambiguous. Trimming shortened V by 1 base and J by 0 bases, and 9 bases separated the two germline ends. This CDR3 region has 14 residues. Germline V lookup: CDR1 DFQATT, CDR2 SNEGSKA (reference sequence). This CDR3 is CSARGRHNQETQYF. The CDR3 bases are TGCAGTGCTAGAGGTCGGCACAACCAAGAGACCCAGTACTTC.

This clonotype was detected a few times. The rearrangement links TRBV6-1 to TRBJ2-3, with a possible D match to TRBD1 (7 bases). The length of the CDR3 is 14 residues. The V gene lost 7 bases and the J gene lost 7 bases, with 18 bases spanning the gap. CDR1 MNHNS and CDR2 SASEGT come from the germline V gene. The CDR3 sequence: CASNHGGRGNTQYF. The CDR3 nucleotides read TGTGCCAGCAACCACGGGGGCAGGGGGAATACGCAGTATTTT.

This clonotype was seen more than once but under ten times. This rearrangement joins TRBV12-3 or TRBV12-4 to TRBJ2-7; 9 bases are shared with TRBD1. The J segment lost 6 bases and the V segment lost 10 bases, leaving 10 bases of the junction unmatched. The CDR3 is 13 residues long. CDR3 sequence (DNA): TGTGCCACCGCACCGGGACAGGGTTTCGAGCAGTACTTC. This gives the protein CATAPGQGFEQYF.

This sequence joins TRBV20-1 and TRBJ2-2; 8 nucleotides align to TRBD2. Trimming cost V 6 bases and J 6 bases; bases outside gene matches: 6. Germline-derived CDR1 and CDR2 are DFQATT and SNEGSKA (reference sequence). The CDR3 has 13 residues. The CDR3 DNA sequence: TGCAGTGCGAGCGGGAGATGGGCCGGGGAGCTGTTTTTT. It is translated as CSASGRWAGELFF.

This clonotype was found many times. The V and J genes are TRBV10-3 and TRBJ2-1, with D unresolved. There are 12 residues in the CDR3. Trimming removed 10 bases at V and 9 bases at J, with 16 bases between. Germline V gene sequence: CDR1 ENHRY, CDR2 SYGVKD. CDR3 nucleotides: TGTGCCACCCGGCAGAGCCCCTTTGAGCAGTTCTTC. The encoded protein is CATRQSPFEQFF.

This clonotype was seen a handful of times. V gene TRBV5-5 combines with J gene TRBJ2-7, with a possible D match to TRBD1 (7 bases). This CDR3 contains 14 residues. The germline V gene encodes CDR1 SGHKS and CDR2 YYEKEE (reference sequence). V lost 5 bases and J lost 0, with 12 bases in between. The CDR3 loop is CASRRQGGSYEQYF. The DNA for the CDR3 is TGTGCCAGCAGAAGACAGGGAGGCTCCTACGAGCAGTACTTC.

The rearrangement links TRBV12-3 or TRBV12-4 to TRBJ2-7; D remains unclear. V lost 6 bases and J lost 3, with 9 bases in between. The CDR3 is 12 residues long. The CDR3 is CASSTTLYEQYF. The CDR3 region has the DNA TGTGCCAGCAGCACGACCCTCTACGAGCAGTACTTC.

This clonotype was recorded a few times. The chain combines TRBV21-1 with TRBJ1-5; whether TRBD1, the table's D call, matches the DNA was not checked. TRBV21-1 constitutes a pseudogene. This CDR3 contains 13 residues. The CDR3 nucleotides read TGTGCCAGCAGCAAATGTGGGGGTCAGCCCCAGCATTTT. This gives the protein CASSKCGGQPQHF.

This clonotype was observed many times. The V and J genes are TRBV20-1 and TRBJ2-1, with D unclear. CDR1 is DFQATT and CDR2 is SNEGSKA in the germline V gene (reference sequence). Trimming shortened V by 2 bases and J by 2 bases, and 10 bases separated the two germline ends. The CDR3 is 14 amino acids. The CDR3 loop is CSARPDRTYNEQFF. The CDR3 nucleotides read TGCAGTGCTAGACCGGACCGAACCTACAATGAGCAGTTCTTC.

The V and J genes are TRBV4-1 and TRBJ2-1; 9 bases match TRBD2. The CDR3 sequence is 17 residues long. Germline CDR1 MGHRA, CDR2 YSYEKL. The ends lost 4 bases at V and 4 bases at J; junction bases unmatched: 11. The DNA for the CDR3 is TGCGCCAGCAGCCCTCGTGGCAGCGGGGGGCCTTACAATGAGCAGTTCTTC. Translating it yields CASSPRGSGGPYNEQFF.

This clonotype was seen a handful of times. V is TRBV6-2 or TRBV6-3 and J is TRBJ2-7; D gene uncertain. The CDR3 contains 15 residues. The germline V gene has CDR1 MNHEY and CDR2 SVGEGT. The ends were cut back, 1 base at V and 0 bases at J, with 10 bases in the middle. The DNA for the CDR3 is TGTGCCAGCAGTTACTTAGGCTCTCTCTCCTACGAGCAGTACGTC. Protein: CASSYLGSLSYEQYV.